These 5 T cell receptor beta chains share one sample of origin, sequenced in a study of blood T cell repertoires in COVID-19. Sequencing was performed with immunoSEQ multiplex PCR; in TCRdb, only in-frame clones are kept and a portion is missing. Seen here are 220,000 or so clones, about 90% observed once, and the top ten hold 14% to 15%. Sequenced: PBMCs or T cells enriched from blood (not recorded which). The source is a woman aged 50 to 65 with acute COVID-19.

The rearrangement uses TRBV5-1 and TRBJ2-1; 12 positions match TRBD2. The CDR3 extends over 15 amino acids. Germline V gives CDR1 SGHRS, CDR2 YFSETQ. V lost 5 bases, J lost 4 bases, and 4 bases stayed unmatched. CDR3 in DNA: TGCGCCAGCAGGACTAGCGGGAGTCGGTACAATGAGCAGTTCTTC. Residues: CASRTSGSRYNEQFF. Complete variable domain (other parts from reference TRBV5-1 and TRBJ2-1): KAGVTQTPRYLIKTRGQQVTLSCSPISGHRSVSWYQQTPGQGLQFLFEYFSETQRNKGNFPGRFSGRQFSNSRSEMNVSTLELGDSALYLCASRTSGSRYNEQFFGPGTRLTVL.

The gene calls are TRBV7-9 and TRBJ1-2; 8 nucleotides agree with TRBD1. The CDR3 length is 15 residues. V was pared by 6 bases and J by 0 bases, with 6 bases of the junction left unmatched. Germline CDR1 is SEHNR and CDR2 is FQNEAQ (reference sequence). The CDR3 DNA reads TGTGCCAGCAGTCTGGACAGGGAGGCTAACTATGGCTACACCTTC. It encodes CASSLDREANYGYTF.

J is TRBJ2-7 and V is TRBV28; perhaps TRBD1 as D (6 bases). Trimming took off 5 bases at V and 0 bases at J, with 11 bases between the two ends. The CDR3 runs 14 residues. The germline V gene encodes CDR1 MDHEN and CDR2 SYDVKM. CDR3 sequence (DNA): TGTGCCAGCAGTCCTACAGGGTTCTCCTACGAGCAGTACTTC. Translated, it gives CASSPTGFSYEQYF.

This clone occurred once. The chain couples TRBV28 to TRBJ1-4, with TRBD1 identical over 8 bases. CDR3 length: 14 residues. Trimming removed 4 bases from V and 6 bases from J; junction bases left unmatched: 4. The germline CDR1 and CDR2 sequences are MDHEN and SYDVKM. CDR3 amino acids: CASSWGQADEKLFF. DNA of the CDR3: TGTGCCAGCAGTTGGGGACAGGCTGATGAAAAACTGTTTTTT. Variable domain in full (rest from reference TRBV28 and TRBJ1-4): DVKVTQSSRYLVKRTGEKVFLECVQDMDHENMFWYRQDPGLGLRLIYFSYDVKMKEKGDIPEGYSVSREKKERFSLILESASTNQTSMYLCASSWGQADEKLFFGSGTQLSVL.

This clone was seen a single time. The chain has TRBV6-5 and TRBJ1-1, with D maybe TRBD1 (6 bases). The CDR3 sequence is 15 residues long. Germline V gene data show CDR1 as MNHEY and CDR2 as SVGAGI. V was trimmed by 6 bases and J by 0 bases, leaving 14 bases between them. DNA for the CDR3: TGTGCCAGCAGGACGCCTTACAGGGTGAACACTGAAGCTTTCTTT. This gives the protein CASRTPYRVNTEAFF.